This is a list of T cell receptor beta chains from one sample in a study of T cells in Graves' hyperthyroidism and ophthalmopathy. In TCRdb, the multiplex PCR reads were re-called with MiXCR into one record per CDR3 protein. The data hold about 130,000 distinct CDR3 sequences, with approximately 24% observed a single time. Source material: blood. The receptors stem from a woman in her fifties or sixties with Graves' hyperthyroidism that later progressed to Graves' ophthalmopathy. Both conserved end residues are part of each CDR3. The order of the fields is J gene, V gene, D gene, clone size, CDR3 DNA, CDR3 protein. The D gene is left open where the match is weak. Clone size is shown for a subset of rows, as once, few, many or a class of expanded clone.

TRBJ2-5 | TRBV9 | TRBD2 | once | TGTGCCAGCAGCGTAGTGGGAGGGCCGCGAGAGACCCAGTACTTC | CASSVVGGPRETQYF
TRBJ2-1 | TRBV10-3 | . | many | TGTGCCATCAGTGTGGGCAATGAGCAGTTCTTC | CAISVGNEQFF
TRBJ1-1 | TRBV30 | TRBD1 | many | TGTGCCTCCGATGAGGGATACAGGGGCGAGATGAACACTGAAGCTTTCTTT | CASDEGYRGEMNTEAFF
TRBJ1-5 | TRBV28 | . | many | TGTGCCTTTGGAGACGCAGGGAGCAATCAGCCCCAGCATTTT | CAFGDAGSNQPQHF
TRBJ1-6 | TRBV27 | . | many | TGTGCCAGCAGGGACCCCCGGACAACGGATTCACCCCTCCACTTT | CASRDPRTTDSPLHF
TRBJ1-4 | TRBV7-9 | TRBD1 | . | TGTGCCAGCAGCCTTGGACAGGGCTCTAATGAAAAACTGTTTTTT | CASSLGQGSNEKLFF
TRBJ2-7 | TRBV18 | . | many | TGTGCCAGCTCACCCGGGGGAACCTACGAGCAGTACTTC | CASSPGGTYEQYF
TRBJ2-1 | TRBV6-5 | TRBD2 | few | TGTGCCAGCAGTTACGTGACTAGCGGAGGTGAGCAGTTCTTC | CASSYVTSGGEQFF
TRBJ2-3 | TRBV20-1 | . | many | TGCAGTGCTAGGGGTCGCGCGATCACAGATACGCAGTATTTT | CSARGRAITDTQYF
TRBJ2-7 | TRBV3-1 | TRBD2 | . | TGTGCCAGCAGCCATCAGCTAGCGGTCTCCTACGAGCAGTACTTC | CASSHQLAVSYEQYF
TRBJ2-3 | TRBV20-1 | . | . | TGCAGTGCCCTGTATGTTCGCCTTACCGCAGATACGCAGTATTTT | CSALYVRLTADTQYF
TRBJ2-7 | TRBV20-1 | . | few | TGCAGTGCTAAGAACACCGGGACACCTCCCTACGAGCAGTACTTC | CSAKNTGTPPYEQYF
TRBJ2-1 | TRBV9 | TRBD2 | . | TGTGCCAGCAGTAGGTCCACTAGCGGGAGAGATGAGCAGTTCTTC | CASSRSTSGRDEQFF
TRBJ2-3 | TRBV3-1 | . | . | TGTGCCAGCAGCCAAGATATTACGGTTAGCACAGATACGCAGTATTTT | CASSQDITVSTDTQYF
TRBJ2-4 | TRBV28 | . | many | TGTGCCAGCAGTTTTGGCAGGAGAAACATTCAGTACTTC | CASSFGRRNIQYF
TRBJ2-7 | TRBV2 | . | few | TGTGCCAGCAGTGAGGGTGTGACCCCAACCTACGAGCAGTACTTC | CASSEGVTPTYEQYF
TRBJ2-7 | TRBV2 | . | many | TGTGCCAGCAGTGATGGTGACCCTTTCCACGAGCAGTACTTC | CASSDGDPFHEQYF
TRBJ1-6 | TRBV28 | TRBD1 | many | TGTGCCAGCAGTTCGCAATTACAGGGGAATTCACCCCTCCACTTT | CASSSQLQGNSPLHF
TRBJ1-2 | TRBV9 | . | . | TGTGCCAGCAGCTCCGTTGGGGGAAGTGGCTACACCTTC | CASSSVGGSGYTF
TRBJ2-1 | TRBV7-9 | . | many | TGTGCCAGCAGCTGGGGGTTCGATGAGCAGTTCTTC | CASSWGFDEQFF
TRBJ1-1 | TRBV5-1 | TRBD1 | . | TGCGCCAGCAGCCGGGGACAGGGAGACCGGAGAAGACTTGAAGCTTTCTTT | CASSRGQGDRRRLEAFF
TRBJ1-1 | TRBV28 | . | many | TGTGCCAGCAGACACCCCGGGACGGGGAACACTGAAGCTTTCTTT | CASRHPGTGNTEAFF
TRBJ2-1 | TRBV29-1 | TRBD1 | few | TGCAGCGCCGGGGTGGGACAGGGGGCCGATGAGCAGTTCTTC | CSAGVGQGADEQFF
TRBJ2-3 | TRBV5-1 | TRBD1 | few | TGCGCCAGCAGCTTCGGACAGGGAGGTACAGATACGCAGTATTTT | CASSFGQGGTDTQYF
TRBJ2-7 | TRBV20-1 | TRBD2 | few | TGCAGTGCTCGCTTACCCGGGACTAGGTCCTACGAGCAGTACTTC | CSARLPGTRSYEQYF
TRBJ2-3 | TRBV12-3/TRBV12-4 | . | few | TGTGCCAGTACAGGCGTGGACTGGCGCACAGATACGCAGTATTTT | CASTGVDWRTDTQYF
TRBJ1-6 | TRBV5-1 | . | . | TGCGCCAGCAGCAATCTAGACAGCAGTGGGTCACCCCTCCACTTT | CASSNLDSSGSPLHF
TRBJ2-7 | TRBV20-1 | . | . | TGCAGTGCTAGAGTATGGGGGGGGGCCCCATACGAGCAGTACTTC | CSARVWGGAPYEQYF
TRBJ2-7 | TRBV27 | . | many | TGTGCCAGCAGTCCCAGACGGAGCTCCTACGAGCAGTACTTC | CASSPRRSSYEQYF
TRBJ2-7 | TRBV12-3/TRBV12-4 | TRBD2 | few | TGTGCCAGCAGTTTAGCCGGGACTAGCGGGAACGAGCAGTACTTC | CASSLAGTSGNEQYF
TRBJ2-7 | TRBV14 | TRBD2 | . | TGTGCCAGCAGCCGAACAGCGGGAGGGCCGAGCAATGAGCAGTACTTC | CASSRTAGGPSNEQYF
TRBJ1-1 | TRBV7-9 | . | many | TGTGCCAGCAGCTTCCCCGGGGGGCTGAACACTGAAGCTTTCTTT | CASSFPGGLNTEAFF
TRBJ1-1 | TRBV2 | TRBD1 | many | TGTGCCAGCACCATGACAGGGGTGGAAGCTTTCTTT | CASTMTGVEAFF
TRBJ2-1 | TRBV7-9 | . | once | TGTGCCAGCAGCCTGGTACTAGCAGGGTTCGATGAGCAGTTCTTC | CASSLVLAGFDEQFF
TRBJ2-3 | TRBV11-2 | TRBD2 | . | TGTGCCAGCAGCTTACTAGCGGGAGGAACAGATACGCAGTATTTT | CASSLLAGGTDTQYF
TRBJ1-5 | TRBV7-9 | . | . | TGTGCCAGCAGCTTAGACCCAGGGAGGGGATTAAATCAGCCCCAGCATTTT | CASSLDPGRGLNQPQHF
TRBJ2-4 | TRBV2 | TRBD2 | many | TGTGCCAGCAGACCCCGAGGGAGGGGAAGATCCAAAAACATTCAGTACTTC | CASRPRGRGRSKNIQYF
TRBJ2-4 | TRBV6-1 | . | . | TGTGCCAGCAGTCTCACGGTAGCCAAAAACATTCAGTACTTC | CASSLTVAKNIQYF
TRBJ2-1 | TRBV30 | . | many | TGTGCCTGGAGGCGGACAAGCTCCTACAATGAGCAGTTCTTC | CAWRRTSSYNEQFF
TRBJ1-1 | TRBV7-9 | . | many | TGTGCCAGCAGCTCCAGTCACTCGGAGTGGGAAGCTTTCTTT | CASSSSHSEWEAFF
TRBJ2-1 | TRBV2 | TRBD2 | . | TGTGCCAGCAGTGAAGTGCCAGGACTAGCGGGAGTCAATGAGCAGTTCTTC | CASSEVPGLAGVNEQFF
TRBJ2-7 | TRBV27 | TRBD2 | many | TGTGCCAGCAGTTTCCGGACTAGCGGCCCTGGGCCGAGCGAGCAGTACTTC | CASSFRTSGPGPSEQYF
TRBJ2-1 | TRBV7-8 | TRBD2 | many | TGTGCCAGCAGCGTCAGGGGTGGCGGATTGGAGCGGGGGTCCTACAATGAGCAGTTCTTC | CASSVRGGGLERGSYNEQFF
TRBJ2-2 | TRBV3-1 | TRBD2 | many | TGTGCCAGCAGCCACCACCCCGGGAGGGCCTCCGGGGAGCTGTTTTTT | CASSHHPGRASGELFF
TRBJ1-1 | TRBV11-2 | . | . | TGTGCCAGCAGCGATCTTGGTTACAGAATGAATAACACTGAAGCTTTCTTT | CASSDLGYRMNNTEAFF
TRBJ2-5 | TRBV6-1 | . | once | TGTGCCAGCAGTGAAGTCGGTGGGGTAGAGACCCAGTACTTC | CASSEVGGVETQYF
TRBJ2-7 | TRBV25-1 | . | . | TGTGCCAGCTCTGGACCAAACTCCTACGAGCAGTACTTC | CASSGPNSYEQYF
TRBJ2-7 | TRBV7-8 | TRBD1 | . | TGTGCCAGCAGCCCCGGGACAGGGTACCCCAACGAGCAGTACTTC | CASSPGTGYPNEQYF
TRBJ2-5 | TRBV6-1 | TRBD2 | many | TGTGCCAGCAGCGTAGCGGGAGCGAAGACCCAGTACTTC | CASSVAGAKTQYF
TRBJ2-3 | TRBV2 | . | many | TGTGCCAGCAGGGGAAACATCTTAAGCACAGATACGCAGTATTTT | CASRGNILSTDTQYF
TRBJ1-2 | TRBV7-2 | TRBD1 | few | TGTGCCAGCAGCACAGGGGGGCCCTATGGCTACACCTTC | CASSTGGPYGYTF
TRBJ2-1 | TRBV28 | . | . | TGTGCCAGCAGCCGGGGGACCGGGAGACCCTACAATGAGCAGTTCTTC | CASSRGTGRPYNEQFF
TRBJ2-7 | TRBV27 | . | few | TGTGCCAGCAGCCGATCTCGGGCGGGCCCTCTACTATACGAGCAGTACTTC | CASSRSRAGPLLYEQYF
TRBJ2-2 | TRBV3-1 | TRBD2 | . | TGTGCCAGCACGCCTTCGCGGGGGTCCACCGGGGAGCTGTTTTTT | CASTPSRGSTGELFF
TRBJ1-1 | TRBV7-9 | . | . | TGTGCCAGCAGCTTAATCGGGGGGCGAGGGGGCACTGAAGCTTTCTTT | CASSLIGGRGGTEAFF
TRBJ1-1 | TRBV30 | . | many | TGTGCCTGGAGGCAAAGCAGGGTGAACACTGAAGCTTTCTTT | CAWRQSRVNTEAFF
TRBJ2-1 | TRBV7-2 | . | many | TGTGCCAGCAGCCCTATAGCGTATGAGCAGTTCTTC | CASSPIAYEQFF
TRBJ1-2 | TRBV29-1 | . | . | TGCAGCGTAGATCGATTGCCGTCAGGCTATGGCTACACCTTC | CSVDRLPSGYGYTF
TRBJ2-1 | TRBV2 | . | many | TGTGCCAGCAGTGAAGACAATGGGGTGCATGAGCAGTTCTTC | CASSEDNGVHEQFF
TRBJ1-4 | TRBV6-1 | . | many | TGTGCCAGCACCGACGGATGGACTAATGAAAAACTGTTTTTT | CASTDGWTNEKLFF